The 6 T cell receptor beta chains below were found in one sample sequenced in a study of technical replicates of blood from a few donors. Only in-frame clones appear in the TCRdb table, and some are missing; sequencing was by immunoSEQ multiplex PCR. The data hold about 13,000 clones, with 79% observed a single time. The sequenced sample consisted of PBMCs. These receptors were taken from a human donor in good health.

The chain combines TRBV19 with TRBJ2-7; 12 bases line up with TRBD2. In germline, CDR1 is LNHDA, CDR2 SQIVND (reference sequence). The CDR3 is 17 residues long. After removal of 4 bases from V and 4 bases from J, the junction contained 11 bases not matched to a gene. The CDR3 here is CASSKTSGSEGRYEQYF. CDR3 bases: TGTGCCAGTAGTAAGACTAGCGGGAGTGAGGGGAGGTACGAGCAGTACTTC.

The rearrangement joins TRBV27 to TRBJ1-3, with a tentative D call TRBD1 (5 bases). Germline CDR1 reads MNHEY; CDR2 reads SMNVEV (reference sequence). The CDR3 is made up of 14 amino acids. With 4 bases removed from V and 1 base from J, the gap between germline ends came to 8 bases. The CDR3: CASSSRGSGNTIYF. CDR3 in DNA: TGTGCCAGCAGTTCCCGGGGGTCTGGAAACACCATATATTTT.

This sequence joins TRBV7-8 and TRBJ2-3, with TRBD1 identical over 7 bases. V trimming: 2 bases; J trimming: 2 bases; junction bases outside the gene matches: 4. The CDR3 consists of 15 residues. Germline CDR1 is SGHVS and CDR2 is FQNEAQ. The CDR3 DNA sequence: TGTGCCAGCAGCTTATACAGGGGCCCCACAGATACGCAGTATTTT. It codes for CASSLYRGPTDTQYF.

The chain has TRBV7-9 and TRBJ1-2; TRBD1 aligns across 7 bases. The CDR3 sequence is 16 residues long. V was clipped by 6 bases and J by 0 bases; unmatched bases: 10. The germline V gene has CDR1 SEHNR and CDR2 FQNEAQ (reference sequence). Here the CDR3 reads CASSFGWQGANYGYTF. CDR3 DNA: TGTGCCAGCAGTTTTGGGTGGCAGGGGGCTAACTATGGCTACACCTTC.

This clone has a handful of counts. This chain uses TRBV21-1 with TRBJ2-1; the D call TRBD2 from the table was never checked on the DNA. TRBV21-1 is described as a pseudogene. The CDR3 length is 16 residues. In DNA form, the CDR3 reads TGTGCCAGCAGCAAAGGAAGGTTAGCGGCCTACAATGAGCAGTTCTTC. This codes for CASSKGRLAAYNEQFF.

This sequence joins TRBV5-1 and TRBJ1-2; D perhaps matches TRBD1 (5 bases). Germline V gene lookup returns CDR1 SGHRS and CDR2 YFSETQ. Deletions cut 1 base from V and 7 bases from J, with 14 bases between. CDR3 length: 14 residues. Here the CDR3 reads CASSLWDSKGGYTF. CDR3 nucleotides: TGCGCCAGCAGCTTGTGGGACTCTAAAGGTGGCTACACCTTC. The complete variable domain, with remaining parts taken from reference TRBV5-1 and TRBJ1-2, reads KAGVTQTPRYLIKTRGQQVTLSCSPISGHRSVSWYQQTPGQGLQFLFEYFSETQRNKGNFPGRFSGRQFSNSRSEMNVSTLELGDSALYLCASSLWDSKGGYTFGSGTRLTVV.